Below are 30 T cell receptor beta chains sequenced from a single sample in a study of early T cells in non-severe SARS-CoV-2 infection. One entry per CDR3 protein, called by TCRdb with MiXCR from the 5' RACE reads. The sample yields around 30,000 distinct CDR3 sequences, less than 7% seen once. Sequencing used whole blood. These receptor sequences come from an adult who was a healthcare worker with PCR-confirmed SARS-CoV-2 infection or an uninfected control (not recorded which).

This rearrangement joins TRBV12-3 or TRBV12-4 to TRBJ1-5, with a weak D call TRBD1 (6 bases). Trimming shortened V by 5 bases and J by 6 bases, and 14 bases separated the two germline ends. CDR3 length: 14 residues. This CDR3 reads CASSTGSAAQPQHF. DNA of the CDR3: TGTGCCAGCAGTACAGGGTCGGCCGCTCAGCCCCAGCATTTT.

This clonotype was counted a few times. V is TRBV2 and J is TRBJ2-1; 10 bases match TRBD2. Trimming took 9 bases from V and 7 from J; bases not matched to a gene: 9. Germline CDR1 is SNHLY and CDR2 is FYNNEI. The CDR3 runs 14 residues. CDR3: CARTRGSGRNEQFF. The CDR3, as DNA: TGTGCCAGAACCCGGGGTAGCGGGAGGAATGAGCAGTTCTTC.

This clonotype was detected many times. The J gene is TRBJ2-3, the V gene TRBV20-1; D assignment may be TRBD1 or TRBD2 (5 bases each). Trimming left V 4 bases short and J 0 bases short, with 11 bases between. The CDR3 is 14 residues long. The V gene's germline CDR1 is DFQATT and CDR2 SNEGSKA (reference sequence). The CDR3 here is CSANGAESTDTQYF. The CDR3 coding sequence is TGCAGTGCTAACGGGGCAGAGAGCACAGATACGCAGTATTTT.

This clonotype showed up just a few times. The rearrangement uses TRBV11-2 and TRBJ2-1, with D perhaps TRBD1 or TRBD2 (5 bases each). Germline V gives CDR1 SGHAT, CDR2 FQNNGV. V was shortened by 4 bases and J by 6 bases, with 22 bases between the two germline ends. This CDR3 is 17 amino acids long. CDR3 sequence (DNA): TGTGCCAGCAGCTCCAGAGGCTCCGGGACCTCAGCCAATGAGCAGTTCTTC. It translates to CASSSRGSGTSANEQFF.

This clonotype has a handful of counts. This sequence joins TRBV5-1 and TRBJ2-1; perhaps TRBD2 as D (6 bases). The V end was cut by 1 base, the J end by 3 bases, with 11 bases between. This CDR3 is 15 amino acids long. Germline V gives CDR1 SGHRS, CDR2 YFSETQ. The CDR3 coding sequence is TGCGCCAGCAGCTTGTATAGCGGAGTCTACAATGAGCAGTTCTTC. It is translated as CASSLYSGVYNEQFF.

At least ten counts were recorded for this clonotype. The rearrangement joins TRBV20-1 to TRBJ2-7; D not resolved. Germline V gene data show CDR1 as DFQATT and CDR2 as SNEGSKA (reference sequence). CDR3 length equals 14 residues. The V and J ends lost 4 bases and 1 base respectively, with 14 bases between them. The CDR3 sequence: CSAKVAGESYEQYF. DNA of the CDR3: TGCAGTGCTAAGGTGGCAGGCGAATCCTACGAGCAGTACTTC.

This clonotype showed up many times. The germline gene is not matched at one end of the junction; a read error may be the cause. CDR3: CASSYSTGVWTEVFF. Written as DNA, the CDR3 is TGTGCCAGCAGTTACTCGACGGGGGTTTGGACTGAAGTTTTCTTT. This sequence joins TRBV6-5 and TRBJ1-1; TRBD1 might be the D (5 bases). Germline V lookup: CDR1 MNHEY, CDR2 SVGAGI. This CDR3 comprises 15 residues.

This clonotype was counted ten times or more. The chain uses TRBV7-8 and TRBJ2-1; D unresolved. Germline-derived CDR1 and CDR2 are SGHVS and FQNEAQ. CDR3 length equals 14 residues. Trimming shortened V by 0 bases and J by 6 bases, and 9 bases separated the two germline ends. The DNA of the CDR3 is TGTGCCAGCAGCTTAGCGGTTTGGGCCAATGAGCAGTTCTTC. Translating it yields CASSLAVWANEQFF.

This clonotype has more than one count but fewer than ten. This chain joins TRBV25-1 and TRBJ2-4; 7 nucleotides agree with TRBD1. V dropped 3 bases and J dropped 3; count of bases not matched to a gene: 2. The length of the CDR3 is 14 residues. The V gene's germline CDR1 is MGHDK and CDR2 SYGVNS. The CDR3 spells CASSDSGGKNIQYF. The CDR3 region has the DNA TGTGCCAGCAGTGACTCAGGGGGCAAAAACATTCAGTACTTC.

V is TRBV24-1 and J is TRBJ2-3, with D maybe TRBD2 (7 bases). This CDR3 spans 15 amino acids. V was pared by 2 bases and J by 0 bases, with 8 bases between. From germline, CDR1 is KGHDR and CDR2 SFDVKD. DNA for the CDR3: TGTGCCACCAGTGATTGGGGGGGCAGCACAGATACGCAGTATTTT. This translates into CATSDWGGSTDTQYF.

This clonotype was counted only a few times. The V call is TRBV5-1, the J call TRBJ2-7; unclear D gene. The CDR3 consists of 12 residues. Germline CDR1 is SGHRS and CDR2 is YFSETQ. Trimming took 0 bases from V and 3 from J, leaving 4 bases between them. The CDR3: CASSLDHYEQYF. DNA of the CDR3: TGCGCCAGCAGCTTGGATCACTACGAGCAGTACTTC. Supplemented by reference TRBV5-1 and TRBJ2-7, the full variable domain reads KAGVTQTPRYLIKTRGQQVTLSCSPISGHRSVSWYQQTPGQGLQFLFEYFSETQRNKGNFPGRFSGRQFSNSRSEMNVSTLELGDSALYLCASSLDHYEQYFGPGTRLTVT.

The chain employs TRBV19 and TRBJ2-5; D may be TRBD1 (6 bases). CDR1 and CDR2 (germline): LNHDA, SQIVND (reference sequence). This CDR3 comprises 13 residues. Trimming removed 8 bases at V and 1 base at J, with 11 bases between. The CDR3 here is CASGRTAQETQYF. CDR3 sequence (DNA): TGTGCCAGTGGAAGGACAGCCCAAGAGACCCAGTACTTC.

Many counts were recorded for this clonotype. The chain is built from TRBV3-1 and TRBJ2-2; D possibly corresponds to TRBD1 (5 bases). The CDR3 is made up of 15 amino acids. With 0 bases removed from V and 5 bases from J, the gap between germline ends came to 10 bases. Germline CDR1 LGHDT, CDR2 YNNKEL (reference sequence). The chain's CDR3 is CASSQEGRRTGELFF. The CDR3 DNA reads as TGTGCCAGCAGCCAAGAGGGGCGGCGTACCGGGGAGCTGTTTTTT.

The CDR3: CASSLGDRIRVSPLHF. The DNA for the CDR3 is TGTGCCAGCAGCTTAGGGGACAGGATAAGGGTTTCACCCCTCCACTTT. The chain employs TRBV11-2 and TRBJ1-6, with 8 bases that match TRBD1. V lost 1 base to trimming and J lost 9 bases; unmatched junction nucleotides: 8. The CDR3 spans 16 residues. Looked up from germline, CDR1 is SGHAT and CDR2 is FQNNGV.

The chain uses TRBV2 and TRBJ1-4; no clear D gene. The CDR3 spans 15 residues. V lost 2 bases and J lost 0, with 7 bases in between. Germline V gene sequence: CDR1 SNHLY, CDR2 FYNNEI. CDR3 in amino acids: CASSESSATNEKLFF. CDR3 bases: TGTGCCAGCAGTGAATCCAGTGCAACTAATGAAAAACTGTTTTTT.

The CDR3 region has the DNA TGTGCCAGCAGTACCTTAATTGTGCGACAGGCGCGGCGTGATGGCTACACCTTC. Its protein product is CASSTLIVRQARRDGYTF. J is TRBJ1-2 and V is TRBV12-3 or TRBV12-4, with D perhaps TRBD1 (6 bases). The CDR3 extends over 18 amino acids. V was shortened by 5 bases and J by 6 bases, with 28 bases between the two germline ends.

V and J are TRBV19 and TRBJ2-2; 12 positions agree with TRBD2. The CDR3 contains 14 residues. J gave up 3 bases and V 8 bases, and 1 base lay outside the gene matches. CDR1 and CDR2 (germline): LNHDA, SQIVND (reference sequence). Here the CDR3 reads CASRLAGDTGELFF. CDR3 nucleotides: TGTGCCAGTCGACTAGCGGGGGACACCGGGGAGCTGTTTTTT. Full variable domain (missing parts from reference TRBV19 and TRBJ2-2): DGGITQSPKYLFRKEGQNVTLSCEQNLNHDAMYWYRQDPGQGLRLIYYSQIVNDFQKGDIAEGYSVSREKKESFPLTVTSAQKNPTAFYLCASRLAGDTGELFFGEGSRLTVL.

This clonotype was counted only a few times. V usage is TRBV5-1 and J usage is TRBJ2-7; TRBD1 matches at 8 bases. This CDR3 has 13 residues. V dropped 5 bases and J dropped 5; count of bases not matched to a gene: 6. Per the germline V gene, CDR1 is SGHRS and CDR2 is YFSETQ. This CDR3 reads CASRYGQGDEQYF. CDR3 in DNA: TGCGCCAGCAGGTACGGACAGGGCGACGAGCAGTACTTC. The whole variable domain, remainder taken from reference TRBV5-1 and TRBJ2-7, is KAGVTQTPRYLIKTRGQQVTLSCSPISGHRSVSWYQQTPGQGLQFLFEYFSETQRNKGNFPGRFSGRQFSNSRSEMNVSTLELGDSALYLCASRYGQGDEQYFGPGTRLTVT.

This clonotype has ten or more counts. The chain is built from TRBV20-1 and TRBJ2-1; 13 bases agree with TRBD2. CDR1 and CDR2 (germline): DFQATT, SNEGSKA (reference sequence). The CDR3 runs to 17 residues. J was trimmed by 4 bases and V by 5 bases; bases with no gene match: 11. The CDR3 loop reads CSALGGLAGRNYNEQFF. CDR3 nucleotides: TGCAGTGCTTTGGGGGGACTAGCGGGGCGAAATTACAATGAGCAGTTCTTC.

There are many counts of this clonotype. This chain uses TRBV20-1 with TRBJ1-2; D is possibly TRBD1 (6 bases). The germline CDR1 and CDR2 sequences are DFQATT and SNEGSKA (reference sequence). Trimming pared 3 bases from V and 0 bases from J, leaving 20 bases between. There are 17 residues in the CDR3. In DNA form, the CDR3 reads TGCAGTGCTAGTAGGCGGGACACGGAGGTTTCTAACTATGGCTACACCTTC. Its translation: CSASRRDTEVSNYGYTF.

This clonotype was counted at least ten times. DNA of the CDR3: TGCGCCAGCAGCCATTCTACCGGGGATTCCCTTTTAGCCAAAAACATTCAGTACTTC. It is translated as CASSHSTGDSLLAKNIQYF. The rearrangement links TRBV4-3 to TRBJ2-4; tentatively, D is TRBD2 (5 bases). CDR1 is LGHNA and CDR2 is YSLEER in the germline V gene. The CDR3 contains 19 residues. V was cut by 3 bases and J by 0 bases, with 21 bases left in between.

The chain links TRBV5-1 to TRBJ2-7; TRBD1 matches at 9 bases. The V and J ends lost 7 bases and 5 bases, in that order; junction bases with no gene match: 13. Germline loops: CDR1 SGHRS, CDR2 YFSETQ. The CDR3 spans 15 residues. The CDR3 reads CASFLLPGQGHEQYF. CDR3 DNA sequence: TGCGCCAGCTTCCTACTTCCGGGACAGGGCCACGAGCAGTACTTC.

The chain links TRBV28 to TRBJ2-3; D is perhaps TRBD1 or TRBD2 (6 bases each). The CDR3 loop spans 14 amino acids. Germline CDR1 reads MDHEN; CDR2 reads SYDVKM. V lost 6 bases and J lost 6, with 16 bases in between. In DNA form, the CDR3 reads TGTGCCAGCAGCTTACCTGGAGGGGGGGATACGCAGTATTTT. Amino acids: CASSLPGGGDTQYF.

This chain uses TRBV7-3 with TRBJ2-1, with 8 positions matching TRBD2. This CDR3 contains 17 residues. The ends lost 5 bases at V and 5 bases at J; junction bases unmatched: 14. Germline values: CDR1 SGHTA, CDR2 FQGTGA. The CDR3 loop is CASSLGIAGHWNNEQFF. DNA of the CDR3: TGTGCCAGCAGCCTCGGGATAGCGGGACATTGGAACAATGAGCAGTTCTTC.

This clonotype has at least ten counts. The gene calls are TRBV20-1 and TRBJ2-5; 8 bases align to TRBD2. Looked up from germline, CDR1 is DFQATT and CDR2 is SNEGSKA (reference sequence). V shed 5 bases and J 1 base; nucleotides not matched to a gene: 9. This CDR3 region has 15 residues. This chain's CDR3 is CSASQTLAAQETQYF. CDR3 nucleotides: TGCAGTGCTTCGCAGACACTAGCGGCCCAAGAGACCCAGTACTTC.

This clonotype was observed many times. The rearrangement uses TRBV6-6 and TRBJ2-7; 11 nucleotides align to TRBD2. This CDR3 has 15 amino acids. With V trimmed by 6 bases and J by 0 bases, 4 bases remained unmatched. CDR1 is MNHNY and CDR2 is SVGAGI in the germline V gene (reference sequence). For the CDR3, the DNA is TGTGCCAGCAGCCAAACTAGCGGGAGCTCCTACGAGCAGTACTTC. Translation gives CASSQTSGSSYEQYF.

This clonotype was observed a few times. The genes are TRBV28 and TRBJ2-7; the match to TRBD1 covers 7 bases. The CDR3 has 12 residues. V lost 7 bases to trimming and J lost 2 bases; unmatched junction nucleotides: 2. Per the germline V gene, CDR1 is MDHEN and CDR2 is SYDVKM. CDR3 DNA sequence: TGTGCCAGCACGGGGACAGCCTACGAGCAGTACTTC. As protein: CASTGTAYEQYF.

This clonotype was picked up many times. The genes are TRBV11-2 and TRBJ2-1; no reliable D call. CDR1 and CDR2 (germline): SGHAT, FQNNGV. The CDR3 consists of 11 residues. V was clipped by 2 bases and J by 9 bases, with 5 bases between them. The CDR3 nucleotides are TGTGCCAGCAGCTTATCGTCTGAGCAGTTCTTC. This encodes CASSLSSEQFF.

This clonotype was seen repeatedly, ten times or more. This chain joins TRBV6-5 and TRBJ1-5; D is ambiguous. Germline values: CDR1 MNHEY, CDR2 SVGAGI. Trimming left V 0 bases short and J 2 bases short, with 8 bases between. The CDR3 is 15 residues long. The CDR3 bases are TGTGCCAGCAGTTACTCTGGGAATGGCAATCAGCCCCAGCATTTT. Translated, it gives CASSYSGNGNQPQHF.

This clonotype was seen ten or more times. The CDR3, as DNA: TGTGCCAGCAGCACCTCGGGACAGGTGACAGGAGGCCACACCGGGGAGCTGTTTTTT. Amino acids: CASSTSGQVTGGHTGELFF. The rearrangement uses TRBV7-6 and TRBJ2-2; 8 bases match TRBD1. Germline CDR1 reads SGHVS; CDR2 reads FNYEAQ. The CDR3 is 19 amino acids. With V trimmed by 5 bases and J by 3 bases, 17 bases remained unmatched.